This T cell receptor (beta chain) was documented in a study of blood T cell repertoires in COVID-19. The wider study: Acute-phase and convalescent COVID-19 samples originated in the United States, Italy and Spain. From T cells, B-cell-depleted T cells, or PBMCs came the material, which was cDNA or gDNA.

Original processing notes: Reference gene primer amplification yielded estimated nucleated cell counts. Assay: immunoSEQ multiplex PCR; the TCRdb copy retains only in-frame clones and omits some. D and trimming come from the DNA, and the V and J calls and clone size come from that table. The sample shows 250,000 to 350,000 clones, roughly 90% of them seen only once. The V end lost 1 base, the J end lost 7 bases, and 17 bases lay between the germline ends. This CDR3 region has 16 residues. Per germline, CDR1 LNHDA and CDR2 SQIVND (reference sequence). This chain uses TRBV19 with TRBJ2-4, with D possibly TRBD2 on 5 matching bases. This clonotype was obtained from a woman between 50 and 59 years old with active or convalescent COVID-19. Sequencing used peripheral blood. The CDR3 is CASSIVGKANGNIQYF. For the CDR3, the DNA is TGTGCCAGTAGTATAGTCGGGAAGGCGAATGGGAACATTCAGTACTTC.